This T cell receptor (beta chain) came from a study of fetal regulatory T cell absence and autoimmunity. Whole-study results and caveats: TRB gene family usage was broadly similar in cord blood and pancreas. Compared with cord blood, pancreas showed oligoclonal TCR enrichment, some clones over 80-fold.

This clone has more than one count but fewer than ten. Its antigen is unidentified. Between the trimmed V and J ends, which lost 1 base and 2 bases, there was a span of 6 bases. The germline gives CDR1 SGHAT, CDR2 FQDESV (reference sequence). There are 14 residues in the CDR3. Assay: immunoSEQ multiplex PCR; the TCRdb copy retains only in-frame clones and omits some. The sample includes more than 90,000 clones, roughly 70% of them seen just once. The chain couples TRBV11-1 to TRBJ1-5, with a possible D match to TRBD1 (6 bases). Sequencing was done on a sample of pancreas tissue. The receptor was derived from a male donor with IPEX syndrome. Written as DNA, the CDR3 is TGTGCCAGCAGCTTAGGGACAGGCAATCAGCCCCAGCATTTT. Amino acid sequence: CASSLGTGNQPQHF.